Presented here are 14 T cell receptor beta chains from one specimen sequenced in a study of blood T cells in healthy people across ages. A second PCR, run for about 7 to 11 cycles, used a sample-barcoded 5' primer plus a J-beta primer mix. TCRdb analysed the 5' RACE reads with MiXCR anew, one entry per CDR3 protein. The sample shows 550,000 to 700,000 distinct CDR3 sequences, 27% of them seen only once. The sample was blood. All receptors derive from a woman aged 70 to 79 in good health.

This clonotype has just a few counts. The chain is built from TRBV28 and TRBJ2-2; a weak D match, TRBD2 (6 bases). The CDR3 has 15 residues. Germline CDR1 is MDHEN and CDR2 is SYDVKM. V was cut by 6 bases and J by 6 bases, with 17 bases left in between. The CDR3 loop is CASRAGPLLPGELFF. The CDR3 DNA sequence: TGTGCCAGCAGGGCGGGACCCCTACTCCCCGGGGAGCTGTTTTTT. Supplemented by reference TRBV28 and TRBJ2-2, the full variable domain reads DVKVTQSSRYLVKRTGEKVFLECVQDMDHENMFWYRQDPGLGLRLIYFSYDVKMKEKGDIPEGYSVSREKKERFSLILESASTNQTSMYLCASRAGPLLPGELFFGEGSRLTVL.

The V call is TRBV7-9, the J call TRBJ1-1, with D perhaps matching TRBD1 (6 bases). CDR1 is SEHNR and CDR2 is FQNEAQ in the germline V gene (reference sequence). Trimming took 3 bases from V and 5 from J, leaving 13 bases between them. This CDR3 has 14 residues. CDR3 protein: CASSLPGARTEAFF. The CDR3, as DNA: TGTGCCAGCAGCTTGCCAGGGGCGCGGACTGAAGCTTTCTTT.

This clonotype was seen only a few times. The CDR3 spells CASSSHPGKIQPQHF. In DNA form, the CDR3 reads TGTGCCAGCAGCTCCCATCCAGGCAAGATTCAGCCCCAGCATTTT. The chain is built from TRBV7-8 and TRBJ1-5, with no clear D. This CDR3 contains 15 residues. Germline assignment: CDR1 SGHVS and CDR2 FQNEAQ. V lost 4 bases and J lost 6, with 16 bases in between.

The chain has TRBV2 and TRBJ2-2, with TRBD1 matching 10 bases. The CDR3 is made up of 19 amino acids. CDR1 is SNHLY, CDR2 FYNNEI, per germline. V was pared by 1 base and J by 6 bases, with 14 bases of the junction left unmatched. The CDR3 region is CASSEGARDRGRIAGELFF. In nucleotides, the CDR3 is TGTGCCAGCAGTGAAGGGGCCCGCGACAGGGGGCGTATTGCCGGGGAGCTGTTTTTT.

The rearrangement links TRBV9 to TRBJ1-2; 10 positions match TRBD1. J lost 8 bases, V lost 3 bases, and 7 bases had no gene match. CDR1 and CDR2 (germline): SGDLS, YYNGEE. The CDR3 covers 14 residues. In DNA, the CDR3 is TGTGCCAGCAGCGGAATGACAGGGGGCTCAGGCTACACCTTC. It specifies CASSGMTGGSGYTF.

The chain employs TRBV4-2 and TRBJ1-1; 7 bases fit TRBD1. The V and J ends lost 6 bases and 1 base, in that order; junction bases with no gene match: 5. This CDR3 is built from 14 residues. The V gene's germline CDR1 is LGHNA and CDR2 YNFKEQ. CDR3 sequence: CASSKGAQNTEAFF. In DNA, the CDR3 is TGTGCCAGCAGTAAGGGGGCCCAGAACACTGAAGCTTTCTTT.

The table lists this clonotype with a few counts. The CDR3 protein is CASSFGPSGGYTNEQFF. DNA for the CDR3: TGCGCCAGCAGCTTTGGACCCAGTGGAGGGTATACAAATGAGCAGTTCTTC. The chain links TRBV5-1 to TRBJ2-1; tentative D call: TRBD2 (6 bases). The V gene's germline CDR1 is SGHRS and CDR2 YFSETQ. Trimming took off 2 bases at V and 7 bases at J, with 22 bases between the two ends. There are 17 residues in the CDR3.

This clonotype has more than one count but fewer than ten. The V gene is TRBV19, the J gene TRBJ1-5, with D tentatively TRBD1 (6 bases). V was trimmed by 5 bases and J by 3 bases, leaving 20 bases between them. The CDR3 loop spans 17 amino acids. From germline, CDR1 is LNHDA and CDR2 SQIVND (reference sequence). Written as DNA, the CDR3 is TGTGCCAGTAGTCCCACAGGGAGGAGGTTGGACAATCAGCCCCAGCATTTT. Translating it yields CASSPTGRRLDNQPQHF.

The chain combines TRBV7-9 with TRBJ1-2; 7 bases match TRBD1. The CDR3 is made up of 14 amino acids. The V and J ends lost 5 bases and 8 bases, in that order; junction bases with no gene match: 11. Germline loops: CDR1 SEHNR, CDR2 FQNEAQ (reference sequence). CDR3 coding DNA: TGTGCCAGCAGCCACGGGGACAGTGAATACGGCTACACCTTC. Translating it yields CASSHGDSEYGYTF.

The rearrangement links TRBV5-4 to TRBJ2-1; 9 positions match TRBD1. CDR1 is SGHNT and CDR2 is YYREEE in the germline V gene (reference sequence). The V and J ends lost 4 bases and 8 bases, in that order; junction bases with no gene match: 10. CDR3 length equals 15 residues. The CDR3 DNA reads as TGTGCCAGCAGCACCGGGACAGGGCGGGTGGATGAGCAGTTCTTC. Its protein product is CASSTGTGRVDEQFF.

This clonotype was observed once. The V gene is TRBV3-1, the J gene TRBJ1-2; unclear D gene. The V end lost 0 bases, the J end lost 2 bases, and 16 bases lay between the germline ends. Germline CDR1 and CDR2: LGHDT and YNNKEL (reference sequence). This CDR3 has 17 amino acids. CDR3 DNA sequence: TGTGCCAGCAGCCAAGATCACGGGCAGTATTCAAACTATGGCTACACCTTC. Its protein is CASSQDHGQYSNYGYTF.

V usage is TRBV15 and J usage is TRBJ1-1, with TRBD1 identical over 8 bases. V was clipped by 4 bases and J by 5 bases; unmatched bases: 3. Per germline, CDR1 LNHNV and CDR2 YYDKDF (reference sequence). This CDR3 is 13 amino acids long. CDR3 region: CATSKQGGTEAFF. The CDR3 DNA reads as TGTGCCACCAGCAAACAGGGGGGGACTGAAGCTTTCTTT.

V and J are TRBV2 and TRBJ1-5; the D gene is possibly TRBD1 (6 bases). This CDR3 region has 15 residues. CDR1 is SNHLY and CDR2 is FYNNEI in the germline V gene. V shed 4 bases and J shed 3 bases, with 13 bases lying between them. CDR3 bases: TGTGCCAGCAGTGTTGTTCGGGGGCCCAATCAGCCCCAGCATTTT. Its protein product is CASSVVRGPNQPQHF.

This chain links TRBV2 with TRBJ2-7; D perhaps matches TRBD1 (6 bases). The length of the CDR3 is 13 residues. V lost 5 bases and J lost 1, with 9 bases in between. Per the germline V gene, CDR1 is SNHLY and CDR2 is FYNNEI. CDR3 nucleotides: TGTGCCAGCAGTCGACAGGTGTCCTACGAGCAGTACTTC. It translates to CASSRQVSYEQYF.